The entry that follows covers one T cell receptor (beta chain) sequence. Its binding antigen is unknown. Qualities for individual bases were not recorded, and no much larger clone is one base off. The data originate from a study of blood T cell repertoires in COVID-19 (TCRdb year 2020). Concerning the study at large: The collaborator samples originated in the United States, Italy and Spain and spanned the acute and convalescent phases of COVID-19. Where HLA class I and class II types were available, the types were taken from metadata supplied by the sample provider, not from assay-based typing. The material from the prospective study consisted of cDNA or gDNA derived from T cells, B-cell-depleted T cells, or PBMCs. Deeply sampled blood TCRbeta repertoires from subjects exposed to, actively infected with, or recovered from COVID-19 were included in the dataset. The samples were drawn from the first 160 participants of the ongoing ImmuneRACE study and from over 950 subjects provided by 6 global collaborators. The sample metadata nearly always contained a de-identified subject ID, COVID-19 status, age in years and sex. The repertoires were made available in a free public database intended to serve as a resource for research on the immune response to SARS-CoV-2. Results the study describes overall, beyond this receptor: Clinical and demographic metadata were provided uncurated, with the amount varying by source and participant.

CDR3 length: 13 amino acids, cysteine to phenylalanine. Just CDR3 DNA is preserved here, 39 bases in frame from base 1. In the germline V gene (reference sequence), CDR1 corresponds to SEHNR and CDR2 to FQNEAQ. V drops 5 bases and J drops 1 base, leaving 8 bases in between. TCRbeta CDR3 regions were amplified from genomic DNA using the immunoSEQ Assay, a bias-controlled multiplex PCR. In the source study's methods: Within the assay, amplification of reference gene primers was used to estimate how many nucleated cells each sample contained. Sequence reads were collapsed and filtered to measure the absolute abundance of every unique TCRbeta CDR3 rearrangement. Productive Simpson clonality was computed per sample as the square root of Simpson's diversity index over productive rearrangements. Held by TCRdb, this immuneACCESS table contains in-frame sequences only and omits some clones. Under half of the omission traces to an unresolved V gene where checked; the cause of the rest is unknown. Clone size and the V and J calls come from that table; the DNA yielded D and trimming. This sample has some 260,000 clones in its table, and 88% of those were observed once. Jointly, the top ten make up around 0.98% of the sample.

Samples from volunteer blood donors who had recovered from COVID-19 were contributed by a second Seattle source. Collaborating institutions collected whole blood in K2EDTA tubes following their own protocols. For TCRbeta analysis, collaborator samples were shipped as frozen whole blood, as isolated PBMCs, or as DNA extracted from either sample type. The V gene is TRBV7-9 and the J gene is TRBJ1-1; confidence is insufficient to name the D gene. The sequencing input was peripheral blood. The source is a woman in her forties who had recovered from COVID-19. The nucleotides read TGTGCCAGCAGCCTTAACAAGAACACTGAAGCTTTCTTT. This encodes CASSLNKNTEAFF.